One and the same sample provided the 19 T cell receptor beta chains below, sequenced in a study of cytomegalovirus exposure and HLA in healthy donors. PCR employed 60 Vbeta and 13 Jbeta primers. Generated by immunoSEQ multiplex PCR, the TCRdb table keeps only in-frame clones and is missing some. Altogether hundreds of thousands of clones are present, about 85% being singletons, with the ten largest covering 0.2% to 0.3%. Specimen: PBMCs. The receptors shown here come from a girl aged 2-15 years in good health and CMV-seronegative.

CDR3 bases: TGTGCCGGTCGAGCGGGGGAGGTTTCCTACGAGCAGTACTTC. Its protein product is CAGRAGEVSYEQYF. This chain connects TRBV6-1 to TRBJ2-7, with TRBD2 matching 8 bases. The V gene's germline CDR1 is MNHNS and CDR2 SASEGT. V lost 11 bases to trimming and J lost 1 base; unmatched junction nucleotides: 10. This CDR3 has 14 amino acids.

The chain employs TRBV14 and TRBJ2-2; tentatively, D is TRBD2 (5 bases). The CDR3 loop spans 15 amino acids. V was shortened by 2 bases and J by 1 base, with 8 bases between the two germline ends. Germline V gives CDR1 SGHDN, CDR2 FVKESK. The CDR3 nucleotides are TGTGCCAGCAGCCAAATAGCGCGGAACACCGGGGAGCTGTTTTTT. Protein: CASSQIARNTGELFF.

The rearrangement uses TRBV5-1 and TRBJ2-1; 7 bases fit TRBD2. CDR3 size: 15 residues. Germline values: CDR1 SGHRS, CDR2 YFSETQ. The trim removed 3 bases at V and 4 bases at J, leaving 7 bases unmatched. CDR3 residues: CASSSGTTVYNEQFF. The CDR3, as DNA: TGCGCCAGCAGCTCCGGGACTACAGTATACAATGAGCAGTTCTTC.

The gene calls are TRBV29-1 and TRBJ2-7; a possible D gene is TRBD1 (5 bases). Trimming removed 8 bases from V and 7 bases from J, with 18 bases in between. CDR1 is SQVTM and CDR2 is ANQGSEA in the germline V gene. This CDR3 spans 12 amino acids. The CDR3 coding sequence is TGCAGCATGAGGAAGGGGCTGGGGGAGCAGTACTTC. As protein: CSMRKGLGEQYF.

The chain uses TRBV4-1 and TRBJ1-6; D unresolved. Per germline, CDR1 MGHRA and CDR2 YSYEKL. The CDR3 extends over 15 amino acids. V was cut by 0 bases and J by 9 bases, with 12 bases left in between. This chain's CDR3 is CASSQEILLFSPLHF. For the CDR3, the DNA is TGCGCCAGCAGCCAAGAAATCTTACTATTTTCACCCCTCCACTTT.

V and J are TRBV7-9 and TRBJ2-1; a weak D match, TRBD1 (6 bases). The CDR3 has 14 amino acids. Germline V gene data show CDR1 as SEHNR and CDR2 as FQNEAQ (reference sequence). The V and J ends lost 0 bases and 8 bases respectively, with 11 bases between them. Here the CDR3 DNA reads TGTGCCAGCAGCTTAGCATGGGGGCCCGATGAGCAGTTCTTC. Translation: CASSLAWGPDEQFF.

The chain is built from TRBV27 and TRBJ2-7, with D maybe TRBD1 (6 bases). V lost 1 base to trimming and J lost 2 bases, with 15 bases between them. This CDR3 region has 16 residues. Germline V gives CDR1 MNHEY, CDR2 SMNVEV (reference sequence). CDR3 bases: TGTGCCAGCAGTTTATACGAAGGACAGAGGGCCTACGAGCAGTACTTC. This sequence encodes CASSLYEGQRAYEQYF.

With regard to this clone: Mismatch with germline at one junction end may stem from a read error. This chain uses TRBV6-1 with TRBJ2-1, with a weak D call TRBD2 (6 bases). Per germline, CDR1 MNHNS and CDR2 SASEGT. The CDR3 consists of 13 residues. CDR3 DNA: TGTGCCAGCAGTGAAGCTGGCGGGACTGGGATCCTCTTC. This translates into CASSEAGGTGILF.

This clone has just a few counts. The chain carries TRBV28 and TRBJ1-2; 7 bases align to TRBD1. The CDR3 is 14 amino acids. The germline V gene has CDR1 MDHEN and CDR2 SYDVKM. J was trimmed by 4 bases and V by 8 bases; bases with no gene match: 10. CDR3 sequence (DNA): TGTGCCAGCGGGTACCGGGACAGCCCCTATGGCTACACCTTC. It yields the protein CASGYRDSPYGYTF.

The chain is built from TRBV9 and TRBJ2-7; D gene uncertain. This CDR3 spans 14 amino acids. CDR1 is SGDLS, CDR2 YYNGEE, per germline. Trimming left V 0 bases short and J 2 bases short, with 9 bases between. Here the CDR3 reads CASSVDLTTYEQYF. The CDR3 DNA is TGTGCCAGCAGCGTAGACCTAACCACCTACGAGCAGTACTTC.

In its sample, this clone was seen once. The rearrangement links TRBV7-9 to TRBJ2-7; 7 bases align to TRBD2. Trimming removed 1 base from V and 4 bases from J; junction bases left unmatched: 7. Germline CDR1 and CDR2: SEHNR and FQNEAQ (reference sequence). This CDR3 is built from 15 residues. The chain's CDR3 is CASSLGGGVGYEQYF. The CDR3 DNA follows: TGTGCCAGCAGCTTAGGGGGGGGTGTAGGGTACGAGCAGTACTTC.

To note about this clone: Other nucleotide sequences in the sample specify the same CDR3. This chain uses TRBV2 with TRBJ2-3, with 11 bases identical to TRBD2. J was trimmed by 7 bases and V by 8 bases; bases with no gene match: 2. The CDR3 totals 12 residues. Germline lookup yields CDR1 SNHLY and CDR2 FYNNEI. CDR3 nucleotide sequence: TGTGCCAGCGGGACTAGCGGTAATACGCAGTATTTT. As protein: CASGTSGNTQYF. Based on the CDR3 plus reference TRBV2 and TRBJ2-3, the full variable domain is EPEVTQTPSHQVTQMGQEVILRCVPISNHLYFYWYRQILGQKVEFLVSFYNNEISEKSEIFDDQFSVERPDGSNFTLKIRSTKLEDSAMYFCASGTSGNTQYFGPGTRLTVL.

The V gene is TRBV27, the J gene TRBJ2-1; 7 nucleotides align to TRBD2. V was pared by 2 bases and J by 9 bases, with 7 bases of the junction left unmatched. The CDR3 loop spans 14 amino acids. CDR1 is MNHEY and CDR2 is SMNVEV in the germline V gene (reference sequence). CDR3 region: CASSLMREKGEQFF. CDR3 in DNA: TGTGCCAGCAGTTTAATGCGGGAGAAGGGTGAGCAGTTCTTC.

The V gene is TRBV30, the J gene TRBJ1-2, with 10 bases aligning to TRBD1. The CDR3 loop spans 13 amino acids. J lost 7 bases, V lost 3 bases, and 5 bases had no gene match. The germline gives CDR1 GTSNPN, CDR2 SVGIG (reference sequence). The CDR3 DNA follows: TGTGCCTGGAGGGGGGACAGGGGATTTGGCTACACCTTC. As protein: CAWRGDRGFGYTF.

The table lists this clone with a count of one. V usage is TRBV7-6 and J usage is TRBJ2-1; 14 bases line up with TRBD2. Germline-derived CDR1 and CDR2 are SGHVS and FNYEAQ. The CDR3 has 19 residues. V lost 4 bases and J lost 9; bases outside the gene matches: 17. The CDR3 DNA is TGTGCCAGCAGCTCTAACACCGCTAGACTAGCGGGAGGGCGGGGTGAGCAGTTCTTC. Amino acid sequence: CASSSNTARLAGGRGEQFF.

This chain connects TRBV5-4 to TRBJ2-5, with 7 positions matching TRBD1. V shed 4 bases and J 2 bases; nucleotides not matched to a gene: 8. This CDR3 comprises 15 residues. Germline CDR1 is SGHNT and CDR2 is YYREEE (reference sequence). CDR3 nucleotides: TGTGCCAGCAGCAGCCGGGACAGATATCAAGAGACCCAGTACTTC. It translates to CASSSRDRYQETQYF.

Notes on this clone: Within the sample, other DNA sequences also encode this same CDR3. This chain links TRBV5-1 with TRBJ2-1; a possible D gene is TRBD2 (5 bases). The V and J ends lost 0 bases and 0 bases respectively, with 10 bases between them. The CDR3 contains 16 residues. The germline CDR1 and CDR2 sequences are SGHRS and YFSETQ. In nucleotides, the CDR3 is TGCGCCAGCAGCTTGGCCTTAGCGTCCTCCTACAATGAGCAGTTCTTC. Protein product: CASSLALASSYNEQFF.

This chain uses TRBV5-5 with TRBJ2-7; TRBD2 aligns across 9 bases. Germline trimming cut 2 bases from V and 5 bases from J; bases unmatched to any gene: 5. Per germline, CDR1 SGHKS and CDR2 YYEKEE (reference sequence). This CDR3 is 14 amino acids long. Here the CDR3 reads CASSFGLAGNEQYF. In DNA, the CDR3 is TGTGCCAGCAGCTTTGGGCTAGCGGGAAACGAGCAGTACTTC.

The chain joins TRBV9 to TRBJ1-1; tentative D call: TRBD1 (5 bases). Trimming left V 4 bases short and J 3 bases short, with 13 bases between. Germline V CDR1 and CDR2: SGDLS, YYNGEE. The CDR3 contains 14 residues. Here the CDR3 reads CASSPDKPDTEAFF. The CDR3 DNA sequence: TGTGCCAGCAGCCCGGACAAGCCGGACACTGAAGCTTTCTTT.